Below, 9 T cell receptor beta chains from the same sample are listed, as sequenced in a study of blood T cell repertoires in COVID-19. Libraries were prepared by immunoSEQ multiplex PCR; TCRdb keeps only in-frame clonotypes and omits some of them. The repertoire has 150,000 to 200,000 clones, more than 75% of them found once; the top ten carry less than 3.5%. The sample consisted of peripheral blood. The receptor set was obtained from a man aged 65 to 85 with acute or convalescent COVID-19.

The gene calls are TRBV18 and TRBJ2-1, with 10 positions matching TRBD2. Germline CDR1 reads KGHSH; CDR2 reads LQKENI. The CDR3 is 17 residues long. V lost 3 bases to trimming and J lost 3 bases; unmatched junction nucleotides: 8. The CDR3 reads CASSPPGLAASYNEQFF. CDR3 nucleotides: TGTGCCAGCTCACCTCCAGGACTAGCGGCGAGCTACAATGAGCAGTTCTTC.

The CDR3 loop reads CASSLGFRGDTQYF. CDR3 nucleotide sequence: TGTGCCAGTAGTTTGGGGTTCAGGGGAGATACGCAGTATTTT. This chain uses TRBV19 with TRBJ2-3; TRBD1 might be the D (6 bases). This CDR3 comprises 14 residues. Trimming removed 5 bases at V and 5 bases at J, with 14 bases between. CDR1 LNHDA and CDR2 SQIVND come from the germline V gene (reference sequence).

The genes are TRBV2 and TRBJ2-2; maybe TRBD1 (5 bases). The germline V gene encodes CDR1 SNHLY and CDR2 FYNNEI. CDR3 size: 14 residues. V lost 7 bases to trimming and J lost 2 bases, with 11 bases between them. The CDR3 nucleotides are TGTGCCAGCACGCGGACAAGTAACACCGGGGAGCTGTTTTTT. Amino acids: CASTRTSNTGELFF. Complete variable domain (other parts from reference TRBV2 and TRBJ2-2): EPEVTQTPSHQVTQMGQEVILRCVPISNHLYFYWYRQILGQKVEFLVSFYNNEISEKSEIFDDQFSVERPDGSNFTLKIRSTKLEDSAMYFCASTRTSNTGELFFGEGSRLTVL.

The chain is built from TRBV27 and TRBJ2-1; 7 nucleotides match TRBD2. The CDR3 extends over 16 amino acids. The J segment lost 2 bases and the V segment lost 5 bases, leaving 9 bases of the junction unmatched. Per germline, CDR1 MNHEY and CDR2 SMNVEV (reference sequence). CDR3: CASSRRGLVTYNEQFF. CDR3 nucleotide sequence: TGTGCCAGCAGTCGCCGTGGACTAGTCACCTACAATGAGCAGTTCTTC.

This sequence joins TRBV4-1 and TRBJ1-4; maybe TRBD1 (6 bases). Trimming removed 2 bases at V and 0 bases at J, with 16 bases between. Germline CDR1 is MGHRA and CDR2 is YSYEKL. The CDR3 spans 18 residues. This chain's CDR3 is CASSQKEGGAATNEKLFF. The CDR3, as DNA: TGCGCCAGCAGCCAAAAGGAGGGGGGGGCCGCAACTAATGAAAAACTGTTTTTT.

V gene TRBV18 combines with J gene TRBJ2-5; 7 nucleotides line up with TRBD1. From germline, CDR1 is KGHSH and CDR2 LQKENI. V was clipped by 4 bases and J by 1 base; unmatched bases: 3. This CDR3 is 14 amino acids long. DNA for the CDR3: TGTGCCAGCTCACAAAACAGGGGCCAAGAGACCCAGTACTTC. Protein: CASSQNRGQETQYF.

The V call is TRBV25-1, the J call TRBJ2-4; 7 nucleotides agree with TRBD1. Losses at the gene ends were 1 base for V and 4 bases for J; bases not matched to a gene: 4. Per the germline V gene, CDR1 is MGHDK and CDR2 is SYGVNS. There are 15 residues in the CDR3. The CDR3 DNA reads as TGTGCCAGCAGTGAATTTAAGGGGGCGAAAAACATTCAGTACTTC. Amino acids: CASSEFKGAKNIQYF.

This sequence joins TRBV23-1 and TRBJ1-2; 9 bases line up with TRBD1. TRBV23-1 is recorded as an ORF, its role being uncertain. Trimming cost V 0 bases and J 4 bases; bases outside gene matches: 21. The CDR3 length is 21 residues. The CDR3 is CASSQSGTGRGQWEGAYGYTF. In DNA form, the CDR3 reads TGCGCCAGCAGTCAATCGGGGACAGGGAGAGGGCAATGGGAAGGGGCCTATGGCTACACCTTC.

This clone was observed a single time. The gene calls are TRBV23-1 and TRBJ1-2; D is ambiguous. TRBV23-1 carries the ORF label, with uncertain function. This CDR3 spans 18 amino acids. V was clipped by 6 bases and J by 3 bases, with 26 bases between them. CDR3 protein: CASRPPSCVRPNYYGYTF. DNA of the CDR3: TGCGCCAGCAGGCCCCCATCCTGTGTCCGCCCTAACTACTATGGCTACACCTTC.